One and the same sample provided the 16 T cell receptor beta chains below, sequenced in a study of cytomegalovirus exposure and HLA in healthy donors. 60 Vbeta and 13 Jbeta primers were used in PCR. TCRdb's copy holds only in-frame clones and misses some; the assay was immunoSEQ multiplex PCR. The table shows 220,000 or so clones, with 65% to 85% occurring only once. Material for sequencing was PBMCs. The receptor source for this set is a man aged 50 or older in good health and CMV-seronegative.

The chain joins TRBV28 to TRBJ2-5, with D maybe TRBD2 (6 bases). The J call is uncertain, as TRBJ2-7 better fits the DNA end. Germline values: CDR1 MDHEN, CDR2 SYDVKM. The CDR3 spans 14 residues. CDR3 nucleotides: TGTGCCAGCAGTTTTCGGGACTCGTCCTACGAGCAGTACTTC. Its translation: CASSFRDSSYEQYF.

For the CDR3, the DNA is TGTGCCTGGGACGGGTCCTGGGGCAGGGGGGTTACTGAAGCTTTCTTT. Residues: CAWDGSWGRGVTEAFF. The chain uses TRBV30 and TRBJ1-1; 7 nucleotides match TRBD1. The CDR3 has 16 amino acids. Germline V gene sequence: CDR1 GTSNPN, CDR2 SVGIG (reference sequence). The ends lost 5 bases at V and 5 bases at J; junction bases unmatched: 17.

The chain joins TRBV10-3 to TRBJ2-7; maybe TRBD1 (8 bases). Trimming removed 4 bases from V and 1 base from J, with 17 bases in between. The CDR3 spans 16 residues. Germline V CDR1 and CDR2: ENHRY, SYGVKD. The CDR3 DNA reads TGTGCCATCAGTGCTGGGGGGGGACAGGAGTCCTACGAGCAGTACTTC. This encodes CAISAGGGQESYEQYF.

This chain links TRBV11-2 with TRBJ1-2; TRBD1 aligns across 9 bases. V gave up 1 base and J gave up 7 bases; unmatched junction bases: 10. The CDR3 loop spans 16 amino acids. Germline V gene sequence: CDR1 SGHAT, CDR2 FQNNGV. CDR3 DNA sequence: TGTGCCAGCAGCTTAGTCGTCTGGGACAGGGTGACTGGCTACACCTTC. It translates to CASSLVVWDRVTGYTF.

The sample holds a few counts of this clone. The chain is built from TRBV4-1 and TRBJ1-6; D is perhaps TRBD1 (5 bases). Trimming removed 0 bases from V and 3 bases from J, with 12 bases in between. In germline, CDR1 is MGHRA, CDR2 YSYEKL. The length of the CDR3 is 17 residues. CDR3 in amino acids: CASSQDWGVGYNSPLHF. The DNA for the CDR3 is TGCGCCAGCAGCCAAGATTGGGGGGTCGGCTATAATTCACCCCTCCACTTT.

This clone appeared a few times. This chain connects TRBV6-5 to TRBJ1-4; D gene unclear. Germline CDR1 is MNHEY and CDR2 is SVGAGI. The germline V and J ends were trimmed by 0 bases and 5 bases, with 10 bases remaining between them. This CDR3 spans 15 amino acids. This CDR3 reads CASSYSARSNEKLFF. CDR3 DNA sequence: TGTGCCAGCAGTTACTCGGCCAGGTCGAATGAAAAACTGTTTTTT.

This rearrangement joins TRBV4-2 to TRBJ2-7; TRBD1 matches at 9 bases. The CDR3 extends over 14 amino acids. The junction had 1 base not matched to a gene; V was cut back by 3 bases and J by 1 base. Per germline, CDR1 LGHNA and CDR2 YNFKEQ. The CDR3 DNA reads as TGTGCCAGCAGCCACGGGACAGGGTCCTACGAGCAGTACTTC. Its translation is CASSHGTGSYEQYF.

In this sample, this clone turned up once. The chain links TRBV7-2 to TRBJ2-1, with 12 nucleotides matching TRBD2. Germline V gene sequence: CDR1 SGHTA, CDR2 FQGNSA. V shed 4 bases and J 4 bases; nucleotides not matched to a gene: 8. The CDR3 is 17 amino acids. This CDR3 is CASSSPRLAGEYNEQFF. The CDR3 region has the DNA TGTGCCAGCAGCTCCCCTCGACTAGCGGGAGAGTACAATGAGCAGTTCTTC. The whole variable domain, filled in from reference TRBV7-2 and TRBJ2-1, reads GAGVSQSPSNKVTEKGKDVELRCDPISGHTALYWYRQSLGQGLEFLIYFQGNSAPDKSGLPSDRFSAERTGGSVSTLTIQRTQQEDSAVYLCASSSPRLAGEYNEQFFGPGTRLTVL.

This clone was found a few times. The chain couples TRBV7-9 to TRBJ1-1; D unresolved. Trimming left V 5 bases short and J 6 bases short, with 13 bases between. The CDR3 is 13 residues long. Per germline, CDR1 SEHNR and CDR2 FQNEAQ (reference sequence). The CDR3 sequence: CASSDTVGPEAFF. The DNA of the CDR3 is TGTGCCAGCAGCGACACGGTTGGCCCTGAAGCTTTCTTT.

The chain employs TRBV28 and TRBJ1-2; D remains ambiguous. The CDR3 length is 12 residues. The germline V and J ends were trimmed by 4 bases and 8 bases, with 11 bases remaining between them. Germline lookup yields CDR1 MDHEN and CDR2 SYDVKM. The CDR3: CASSYPGLGYTF. DNA of the CDR3: TGTGCCAGCAGTTATCCGGGATTAGGCTACACCTTC.

The genes are TRBV4-2 and TRBJ1-2, with a tentative D call TRBD1 (6 bases). CDR3 size: 15 residues. The V end lost 1 base, the J end lost 0 bases, and 9 bases lay between the germline ends. Germline CDR1 reads LGHNA; CDR2 reads YNFKEQ. The CDR3 nucleotides are TGTGCCAGCAGCCAAGCAGGGACAACTAACTATGGCTACACCTTC. Its protein is CASSQAGTTNYGYTF.

This chain uses TRBV7-9 with TRBJ2-1; D uncertain. The CDR3 is made up of 15 amino acids. Germline CDR1 SEHNR, CDR2 FQNEAQ (reference sequence). V was cut by 2 bases and J by 3 bases, with 11 bases left in between. The CDR3 protein is CASSLIGAYYNEQFF. The CDR3 region has the DNA TGTGCCAGCAGCTTAATTGGTGCGTACTACAATGAGCAGTTCTTC.

V is TRBV5-4 and J is TRBJ2-2; tentative D call: TRBD1 (6 bases). V was pared by 5 bases and J by 8 bases, with 19 bases between. Germline V gene lookup returns CDR1 SGHNT and CDR2 YYREEE (reference sequence). This CDR3 contains 15 residues. The CDR3 protein is CASSFGTPTWGELFF. DNA for the CDR3: TGTGCCAGCAGTTTCGGGACACCCACCTGGGGGGAGCTGTTTTTT.

This rearrangement joins TRBV19 to TRBJ1-5; 8 bases match TRBD1. Germline V CDR1 and CDR2: LNHDA, SQIVND (reference sequence). V dropped 3 bases and J dropped 7; count of bases not matched to a gene: 5. This CDR3 spans 14 amino acids. Here the CDR3 DNA reads TGTGCCAGTAGTATGACAGGGGCAGGGCAGCCCCAGCATTTT. Protein product: CASSMTGAGQPQHF.

The gene calls are TRBV5-6 and TRBJ2-1; 13 bases are shared with TRBD2. This CDR3 has 18 residues. The germline gives CDR1 SGHDT, CDR2 YYEEEE. The trim removed 4 bases at V and 5 bases at J, leaving 12 bases unmatched. The DNA for the CDR3 is TGTGCCAGCAGCGGCCGGGACAGGGGACTAGCGGGAAACAATGAGCAGTTCTTC. This translates into CASSGRDRGLAGNNEQFF.

The V gene is TRBV10-2, the J gene TRBJ2-2; the match to TRBD1 covers 7 bases. From germline, CDR1 is WSHSY and CDR2 SAAADI. CDR3 length equals 15 residues. After removal of 10 bases from V and 4 bases from J, the junction contained 12 bases not matched to a gene. CDR3 in amino acids: CATHPGQLVTGELFF. CDR3 sequence (DNA): TGCGCCACCCATCCGGGACAGCTAGTCACCGGGGAGCTGTTTTTT.